This is a list of T cell receptor beta chains from one sample in a study of memory CD4+ T cells and cytomegalovirus serostatus. Sequencing used immunoSEQ multiplex PCR; TCRdb keeps in-frame clones, though not all of them. The sample records approximately 44,000 clones, over 60% being singletons. The specimen sequenced was memory CD4+ T cells from blood. The source of these receptors is an adult in good health and CMV-seronegative. CDR3s include the opening cysteine and the closing phenylalanine or tryptophan. Fields, in order: CDR3 length, J gene, V gene, CDR3 protein.

len: 14; j_gene: TRBJ1-1; v_gene: TRBV6-4; CDR3aa: CASRESDMNTEAFF
len: 12; j_gene: TRBJ2-5; v_gene: TRBV5-6; CDR3aa: CASSFLVETQYF
len: 15; j_gene: TRBJ1-1; v_gene: TRBV7-9; CDR3aa: CASSPDGTVNTEAFF
len: 13; j_gene: TRBJ2-1; v_gene: TRBV9; CDR3aa: CASRSSSRDEQFF
len: 14; j_gene: TRBJ2-3; v_gene: TRBV2; CDR3aa: CASHLAWGTDTQYF
len: 13; j_gene: TRBJ2-2; v_gene: TRBV6-1; CDR3aa: CALSGETLGELFF
len: 16; j_gene: TRBJ2-1; v_gene: TRBV11-2; CDR3aa: CASRNIRTPQYNEQFF
len: 15; j_gene: TRBJ2-1; v_gene: TRBV4-2; CDR3aa: CASSQERTSGREQFF
len: 15; j_gene: TRBJ2-5; v_gene: TRBV7-9; CDR3aa: CASSPTGTLGETQYF
len: 14; j_gene: TRBJ2-2; v_gene: TRBV29-1; CDR3aa: CSVAQGTNTGELFF
len: 14; j_gene: TRBJ2-1; v_gene: TRBV19; CDR3aa: CASSIRTGVDEQFF
len: 12; j_gene: TRBJ1-5; v_gene: TRBV30; CDR3aa: CAWSAGGQPQHF
len: 15; j_gene: TRBJ2-5; v_gene: TRBV9; CDR3aa: CASSAAGTIGETQYF
len: 14; j_gene: TRBJ2-3; v_gene: TRBV29-1; CDR3aa: CSVGAYTSTDTQYF